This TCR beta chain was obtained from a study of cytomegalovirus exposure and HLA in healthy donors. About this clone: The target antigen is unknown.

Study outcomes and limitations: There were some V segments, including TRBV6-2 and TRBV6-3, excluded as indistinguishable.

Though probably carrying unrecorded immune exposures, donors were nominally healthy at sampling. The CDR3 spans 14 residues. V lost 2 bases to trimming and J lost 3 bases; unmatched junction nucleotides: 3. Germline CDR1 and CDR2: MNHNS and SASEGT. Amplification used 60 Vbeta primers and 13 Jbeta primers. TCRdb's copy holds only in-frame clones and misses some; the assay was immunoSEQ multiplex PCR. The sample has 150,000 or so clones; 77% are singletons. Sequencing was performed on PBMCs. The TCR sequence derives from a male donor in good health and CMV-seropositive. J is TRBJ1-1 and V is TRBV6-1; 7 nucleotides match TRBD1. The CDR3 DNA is TGTGCCAGCAGTGAAATACAGGGGTACACTGAAGCTTTCTTT. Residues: CASSEIQGYTEAFF.